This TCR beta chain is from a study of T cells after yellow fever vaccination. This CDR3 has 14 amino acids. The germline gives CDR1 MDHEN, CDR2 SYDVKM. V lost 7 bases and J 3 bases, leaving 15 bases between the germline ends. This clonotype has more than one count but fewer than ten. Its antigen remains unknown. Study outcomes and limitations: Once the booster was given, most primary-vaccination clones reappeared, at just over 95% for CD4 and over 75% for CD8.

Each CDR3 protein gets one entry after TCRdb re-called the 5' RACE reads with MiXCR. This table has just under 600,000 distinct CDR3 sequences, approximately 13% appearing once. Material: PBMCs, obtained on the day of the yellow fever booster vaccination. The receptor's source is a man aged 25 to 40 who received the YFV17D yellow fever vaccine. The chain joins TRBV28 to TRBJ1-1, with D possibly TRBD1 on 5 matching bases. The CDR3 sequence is CASNPEGDYTEAFF. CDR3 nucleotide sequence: TGTGCCAGCAATCCGGAAGGGGATTACACTGAAGCTTTCTTT. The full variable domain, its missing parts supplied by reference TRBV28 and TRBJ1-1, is DVKVTQSSRYLVKRTGEKVFLECVQDMDHENMFWYRQDPGLGLRLIYFSYDVKMKEKGDIPEGYSVSREKKERFSLILESASTNQTSMYLCASNPEGDYTEAFFGQGTRLTVV.